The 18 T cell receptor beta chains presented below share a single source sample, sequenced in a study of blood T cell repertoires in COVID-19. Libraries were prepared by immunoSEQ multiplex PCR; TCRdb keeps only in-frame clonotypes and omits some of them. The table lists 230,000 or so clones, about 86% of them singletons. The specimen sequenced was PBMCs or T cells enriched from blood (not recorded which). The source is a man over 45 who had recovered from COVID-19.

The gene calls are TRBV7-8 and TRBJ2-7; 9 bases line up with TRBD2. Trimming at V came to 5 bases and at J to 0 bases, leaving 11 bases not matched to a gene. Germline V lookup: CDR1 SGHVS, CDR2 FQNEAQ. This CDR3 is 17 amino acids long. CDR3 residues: CASSPAGGAGGSYEQYF. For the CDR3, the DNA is TGTGCCAGCAGCCCTGCGGGGGGGGCAGGGGGCTCCTACGAGCAGTACTTC.

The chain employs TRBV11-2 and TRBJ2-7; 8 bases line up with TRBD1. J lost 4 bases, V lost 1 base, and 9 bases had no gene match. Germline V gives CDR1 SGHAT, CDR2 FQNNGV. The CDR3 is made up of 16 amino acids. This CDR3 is CASSLVDRDRPYEQYF. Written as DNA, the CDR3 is TGTGCCAGCAGCTTAGTAGACCGGGACAGGCCTTACGAGCAGTACTTC.

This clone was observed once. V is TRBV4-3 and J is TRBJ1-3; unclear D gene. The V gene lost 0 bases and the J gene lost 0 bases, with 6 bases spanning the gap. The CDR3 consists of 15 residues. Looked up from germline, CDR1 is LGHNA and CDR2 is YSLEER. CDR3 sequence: CASSQEAASGNTIYF. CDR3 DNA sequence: TGCGCCAGCAGCCAAGAGGCGGCCTCTGGAAACACCATATATTTT.

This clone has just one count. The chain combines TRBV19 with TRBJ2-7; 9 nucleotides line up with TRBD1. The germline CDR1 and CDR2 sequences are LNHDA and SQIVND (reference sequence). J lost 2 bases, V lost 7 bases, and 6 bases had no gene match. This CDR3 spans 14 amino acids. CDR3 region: CASNKGQGPYEQYF. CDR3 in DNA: TGTGCCAGTAATAAGGGACAGGGCCCCTACGAGCAGTACTTC.

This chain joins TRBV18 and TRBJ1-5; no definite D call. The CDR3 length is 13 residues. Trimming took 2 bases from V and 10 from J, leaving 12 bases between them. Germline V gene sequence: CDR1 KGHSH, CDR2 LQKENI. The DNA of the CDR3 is TGTGCCAGCTCACCATCCGGGAGCCAACCCCAGCATTTT. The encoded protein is CASSPSGSQPQHF. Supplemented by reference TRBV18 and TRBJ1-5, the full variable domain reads NAGVMQNPRHLVRRRGQEARLRCSPMKGHSHVYWYRQLPEEGLKFMVYLQKENIIDESGMPKERFSAEFPKEGPSILRIQQVVRGDSAAYFCASSPSGSQPQHFGDGTRLSIL.

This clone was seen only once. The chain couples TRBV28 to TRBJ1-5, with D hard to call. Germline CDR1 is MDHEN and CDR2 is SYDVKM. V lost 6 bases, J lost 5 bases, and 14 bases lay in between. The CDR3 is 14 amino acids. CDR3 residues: CASSLGSWYQPQHF. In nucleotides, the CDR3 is TGTGCCAGCAGCCTCGGGTCCTGGTATCAGCCCCAGCATTTT.

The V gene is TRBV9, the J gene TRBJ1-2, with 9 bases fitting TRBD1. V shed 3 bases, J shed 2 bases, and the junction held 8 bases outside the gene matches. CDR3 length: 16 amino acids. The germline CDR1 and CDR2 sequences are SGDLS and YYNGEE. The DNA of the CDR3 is TGTGCCAGCAGCGGCCGATCCGGGACAGGGAACTATGGCTACACCTTC. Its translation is CASSGRSGTGNYGYTF.

The CDR3 protein is CASSVGQHYGYTF. CDR3 bases: TGTGCCAGCAGCGTTGGGCAGCACTATGGCTACACCTTC. J is TRBJ1-2 and V is TRBV9; no clear D gene. Trimming took off 2 bases at V and 3 bases at J, with 8 bases between the two ends. This CDR3 region has 13 residues. Germline loops: CDR1 SGDLS, CDR2 YYNGEE.

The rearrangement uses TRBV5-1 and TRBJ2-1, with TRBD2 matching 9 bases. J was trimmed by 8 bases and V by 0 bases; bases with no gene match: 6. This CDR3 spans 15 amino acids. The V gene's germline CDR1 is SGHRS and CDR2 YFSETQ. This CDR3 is CASSLGFSGRDEQFF. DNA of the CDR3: TGCGCCAGCAGCTTGGGTTTTAGCGGGAGAGATGAGCAGTTCTTC.

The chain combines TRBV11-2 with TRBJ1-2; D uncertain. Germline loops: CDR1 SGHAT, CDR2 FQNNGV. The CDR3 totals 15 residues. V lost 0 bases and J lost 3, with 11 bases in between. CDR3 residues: CASSLDLLPDYGYTF. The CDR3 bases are TGTGCCAGCAGCTTAGACCTCCTCCCGGACTATGGCTACACCTTC. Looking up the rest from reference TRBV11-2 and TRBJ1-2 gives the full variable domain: EAGVAQSPRYKIIEKRQSVAFWCNPISGHATLYWYQQILGQGPKLLIQFQNNGVVDDSQLPKDRFSAERLKGVDSTLKIQPAKLEDSAVYLCASSLDLLPDYGYTFGSGTRLTVV.

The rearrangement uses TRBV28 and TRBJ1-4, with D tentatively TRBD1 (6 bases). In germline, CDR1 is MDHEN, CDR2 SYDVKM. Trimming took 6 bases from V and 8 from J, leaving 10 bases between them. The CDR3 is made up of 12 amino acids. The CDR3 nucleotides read TGTGCCAGCAGGGTCGGACAGGAAAAACTGTTTTTT. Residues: CASRVGQEKLFF.

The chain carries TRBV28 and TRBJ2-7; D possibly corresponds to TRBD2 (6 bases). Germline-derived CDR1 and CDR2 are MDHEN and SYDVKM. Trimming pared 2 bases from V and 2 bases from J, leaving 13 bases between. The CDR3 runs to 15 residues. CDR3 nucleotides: TGTGCCAGCAGTTTACGGAGGGTGAGGACCTACGAGCAGTACTTC. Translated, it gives CASSLRRVRTYEQYF.

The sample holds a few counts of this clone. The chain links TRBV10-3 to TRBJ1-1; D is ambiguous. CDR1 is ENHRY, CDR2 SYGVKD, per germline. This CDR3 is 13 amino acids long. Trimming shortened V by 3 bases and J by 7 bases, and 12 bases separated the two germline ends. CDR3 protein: CAISDSPAVEAFF. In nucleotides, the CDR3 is TGTGCCATCAGTGATTCCCCGGCGGTTGAAGCTTTCTTT.

The CDR3 spells CASSQEWRGLLNQPQHF. The CDR3 nucleotides are TGTGCCAGCAGCCAAGAATGGCGAGGACTGCTCAATCAGCCCCAGCATTTT. The chain couples TRBV4-2 to TRBJ1-5; D is unresolved. From germline, CDR1 is LGHNA and CDR2 YNFKEQ. V was cut by 0 bases and J by 3 bases, with 15 bases left in between. The CDR3 runs 17 residues.

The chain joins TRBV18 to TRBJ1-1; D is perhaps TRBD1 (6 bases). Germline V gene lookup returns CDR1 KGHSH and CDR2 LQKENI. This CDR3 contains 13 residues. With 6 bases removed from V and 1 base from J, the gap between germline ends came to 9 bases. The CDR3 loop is CASSGQKNTEAFF. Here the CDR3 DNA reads TGTGCCAGCTCTGGACAGAAGAACACTGAAGCTTTCTTT.

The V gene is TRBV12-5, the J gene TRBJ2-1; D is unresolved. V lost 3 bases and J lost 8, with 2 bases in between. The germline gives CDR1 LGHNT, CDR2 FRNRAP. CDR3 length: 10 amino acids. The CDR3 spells CASGFDEQFF. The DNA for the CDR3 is TGTGCTAGTGGTTTCGATGAGCAGTTCTTC. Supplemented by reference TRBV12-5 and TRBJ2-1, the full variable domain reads DARVTQTPRHKVTEMGQEVTMRCQPILGHNTVFWYRQTMMQGLELLAYFRNRAPLDDSGMPKDRFSAEMPDATLATLKIQPSEPRDSAVYFCASGFDEQFFGPGTRLTVL.

CDR3 nucleotides: TGTGCCAGCTCACGGAGAAACGTTGCGACTAGCGCACGCGAGCAGTACTTC. It codes for CASSRRNVATSAREQYF. V gene TRBV18 combines with J gene TRBJ2-7; TRBD2 matches at 8 bases. Germline CDR1 reads KGHSH; CDR2 reads LQKENI. V dropped 4 bases and J dropped 6; count of bases not matched to a gene: 17. The CDR3 runs to 17 residues.

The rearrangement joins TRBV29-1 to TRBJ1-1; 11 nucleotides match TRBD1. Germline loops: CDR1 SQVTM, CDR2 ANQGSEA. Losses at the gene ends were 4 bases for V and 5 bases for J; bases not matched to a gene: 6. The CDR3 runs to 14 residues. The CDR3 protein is CSVGLGTGGTEAFF. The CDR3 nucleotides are TGCAGCGTTGGTTTAGGGACAGGGGGTACTGAAGCTTTCTTT. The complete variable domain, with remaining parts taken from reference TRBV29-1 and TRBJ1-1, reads SAVISQKPSRDICQRGTSLTIQCQVDSQVTMMFWYRQQPGQSLTLIATANQGSEATYESGFVIDKFPISRPNLTFSTLTVSNMSPEDSSIYLCSVGLGTGGTEAFFGQGTRLTVV.